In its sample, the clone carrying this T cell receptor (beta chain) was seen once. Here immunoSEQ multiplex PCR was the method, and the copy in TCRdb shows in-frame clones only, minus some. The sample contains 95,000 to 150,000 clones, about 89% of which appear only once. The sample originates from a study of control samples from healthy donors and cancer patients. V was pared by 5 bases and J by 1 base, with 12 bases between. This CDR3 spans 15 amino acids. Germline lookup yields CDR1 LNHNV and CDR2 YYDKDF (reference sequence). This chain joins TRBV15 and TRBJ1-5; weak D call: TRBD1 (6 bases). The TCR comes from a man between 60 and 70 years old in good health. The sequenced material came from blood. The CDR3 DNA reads TGTGCCACCAGCTGGGGGGCGGAAAGCAATCAGCCCCAGCATTTT. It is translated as CATSWGAESNQPQHF.